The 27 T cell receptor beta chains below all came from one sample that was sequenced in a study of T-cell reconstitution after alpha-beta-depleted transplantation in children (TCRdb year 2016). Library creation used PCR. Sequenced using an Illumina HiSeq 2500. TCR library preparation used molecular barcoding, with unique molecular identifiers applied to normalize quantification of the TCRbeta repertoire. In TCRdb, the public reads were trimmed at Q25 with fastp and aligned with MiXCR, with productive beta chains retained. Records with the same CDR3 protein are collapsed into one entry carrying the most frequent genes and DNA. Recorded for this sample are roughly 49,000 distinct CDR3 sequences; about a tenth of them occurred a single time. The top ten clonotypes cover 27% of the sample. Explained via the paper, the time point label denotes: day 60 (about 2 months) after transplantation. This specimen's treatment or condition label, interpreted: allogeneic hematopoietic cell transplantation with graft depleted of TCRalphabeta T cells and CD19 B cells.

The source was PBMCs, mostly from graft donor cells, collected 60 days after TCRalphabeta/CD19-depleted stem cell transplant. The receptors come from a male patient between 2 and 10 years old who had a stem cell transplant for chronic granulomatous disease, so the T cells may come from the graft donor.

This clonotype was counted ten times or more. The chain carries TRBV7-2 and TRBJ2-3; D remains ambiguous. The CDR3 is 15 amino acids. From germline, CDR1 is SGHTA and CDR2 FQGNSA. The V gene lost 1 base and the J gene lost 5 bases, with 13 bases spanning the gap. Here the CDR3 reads CASSLGSWAIDTQYF. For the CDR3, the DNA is TGTGCCAGCAGCTTAGGGAGCTGGGCCATAGATACGCAGTATTTT. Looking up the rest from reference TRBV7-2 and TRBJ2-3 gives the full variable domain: GAGVSQSPSNKVTEKGKDVELRCDPISGHTALYWYRQSLGQGLEFLIYFQGNSAPDKSGLPSDRFSAERTGGSVSTLTIQRTQQEDSAVYLCASSLGSWAIDTQYFGPGTRLTVL.

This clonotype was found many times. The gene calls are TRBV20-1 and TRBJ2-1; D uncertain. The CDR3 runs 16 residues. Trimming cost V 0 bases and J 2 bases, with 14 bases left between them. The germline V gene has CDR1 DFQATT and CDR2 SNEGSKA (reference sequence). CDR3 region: CSARDRLVGPYNEQFF. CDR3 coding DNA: TGCAGTGCTAGAGATCGGCTGGTGGGTCCCTACAATGAGCAGTTCTTC.

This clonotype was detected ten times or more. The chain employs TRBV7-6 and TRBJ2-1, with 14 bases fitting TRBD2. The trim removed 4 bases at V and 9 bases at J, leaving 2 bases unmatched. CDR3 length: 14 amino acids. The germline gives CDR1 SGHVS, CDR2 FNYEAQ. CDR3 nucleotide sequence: TGTGCCAGCAGCTCGACTAGCGGGAGGGTTGAGCAGTTCTTC. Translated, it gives CASSSTSGRVEQFF.

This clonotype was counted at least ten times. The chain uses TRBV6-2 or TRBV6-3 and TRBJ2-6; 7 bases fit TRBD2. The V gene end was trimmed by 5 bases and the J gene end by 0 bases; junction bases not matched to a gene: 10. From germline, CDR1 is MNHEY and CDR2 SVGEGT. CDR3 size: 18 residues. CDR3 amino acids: CASSHRAGSSSGANVLTF. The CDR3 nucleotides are TGTGCCAGCAGTCATCGAGCGGGGTCGAGCTCTGGGGCCAACGTCCTGACTTTC.

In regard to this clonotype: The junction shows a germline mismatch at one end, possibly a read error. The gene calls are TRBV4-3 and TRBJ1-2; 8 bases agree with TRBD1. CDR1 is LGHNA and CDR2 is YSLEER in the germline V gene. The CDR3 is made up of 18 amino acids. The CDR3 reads CASRQGLGNRGENYGYTF. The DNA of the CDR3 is TGCGCCAGCCGCCAAGGTCTCGGAAACAGGGGGGAAAACTATGGCTACACCTTC.

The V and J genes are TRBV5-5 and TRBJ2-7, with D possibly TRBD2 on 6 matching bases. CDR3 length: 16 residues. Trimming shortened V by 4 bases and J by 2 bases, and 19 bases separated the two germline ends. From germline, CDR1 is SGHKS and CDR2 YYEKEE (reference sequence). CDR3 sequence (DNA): TGTGCCAGCAGCCCAGCCGTAGCGGTACTAACCTACGAGCAGTACTTC. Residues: CASSPAVAVLTYEQYF.

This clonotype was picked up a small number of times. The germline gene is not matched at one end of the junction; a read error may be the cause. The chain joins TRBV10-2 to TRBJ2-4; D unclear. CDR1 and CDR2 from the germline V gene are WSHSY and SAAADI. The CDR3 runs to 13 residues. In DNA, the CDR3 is TGCGCCAGCAGTGATCCAGCCCAAAACATTCAGTACTTC. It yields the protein CASSDPAQNIQYF.

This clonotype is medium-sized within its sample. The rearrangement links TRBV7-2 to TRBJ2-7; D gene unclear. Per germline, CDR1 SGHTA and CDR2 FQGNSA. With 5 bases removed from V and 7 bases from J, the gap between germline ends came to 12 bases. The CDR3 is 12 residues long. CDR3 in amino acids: CASSVSLGEQYF. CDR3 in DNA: TGTGCCAGCAGCGTCTCCCTGGGAGAGCAGTACTTC.

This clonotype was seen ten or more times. In DNA, the CDR3 is TGCGCCAGCAGATCACAGGGAGGCCCCTACAATGAGCAGTTCTTC. This encodes CASRSQGGPYNEQFF. V gene TRBV5-1 combines with J gene TRBJ2-1; the D call may be TRBD1 or TRBD2 (6 bases each). The CDR3 totals 15 residues. Trimming pared 5 bases from V and 2 bases from J, leaving 14 bases between. Germline CDR1 SGHRS, CDR2 YFSETQ. Full variable domain (outside the CDR3, taken from reference TRBV5-1 and TRBJ2-1): KAGVTQTPRYLIKTRGQQVTLSCSPISGHRSVSWYQQTPGQGLQFLFEYFSETQRNKGNFPGRFSGRQFSNSRSEMNVSTLELGDSALYLCASRSQGGPYNEQFFGPGTRLTVL.

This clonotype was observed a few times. CDR3 DNA: TGCGCCAGCAGCTTGGCGGGGGGATGGAACACTGAAGCTTTCTTT. It encodes CASSLAGGWNTEAFF. The V call is TRBV5-1, the J call TRBJ1-1, with D possibly TRBD1 on 5 matching bases. Deletions cut 0 bases from V and 1 base from J, with 10 bases between. The CDR3 loop spans 15 amino acids. The germline V gene has CDR1 SGHRS and CDR2 YFSETQ.

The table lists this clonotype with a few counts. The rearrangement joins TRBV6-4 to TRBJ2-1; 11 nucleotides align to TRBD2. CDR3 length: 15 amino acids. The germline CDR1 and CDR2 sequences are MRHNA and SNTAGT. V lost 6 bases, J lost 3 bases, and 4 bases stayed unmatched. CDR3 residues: CASSELAGDYNEQFF. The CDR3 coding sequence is TGTGCCAGCAGCGAACTAGCGGGAGACTACAATGAGCAGTTCTTC.

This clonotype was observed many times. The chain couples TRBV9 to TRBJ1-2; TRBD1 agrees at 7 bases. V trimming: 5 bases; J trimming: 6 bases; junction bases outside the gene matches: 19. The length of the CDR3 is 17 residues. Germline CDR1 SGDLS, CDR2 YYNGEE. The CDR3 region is CASSSPRGGRGYDGYTF. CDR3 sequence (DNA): TGTGCCAGCAGTTCTCCTCGAGGGGGCAGAGGGTATGATGGCTACACCTTC.

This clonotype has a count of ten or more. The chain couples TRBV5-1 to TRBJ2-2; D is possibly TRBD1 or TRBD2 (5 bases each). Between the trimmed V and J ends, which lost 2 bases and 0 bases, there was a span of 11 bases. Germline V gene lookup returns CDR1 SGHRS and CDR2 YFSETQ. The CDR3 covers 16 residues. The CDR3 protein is CASSFGADPNTGELFF. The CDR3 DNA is TGCGCCAGCAGCTTCGGGGCGGACCCGAACACCGGGGAGCTGTTTTTT.

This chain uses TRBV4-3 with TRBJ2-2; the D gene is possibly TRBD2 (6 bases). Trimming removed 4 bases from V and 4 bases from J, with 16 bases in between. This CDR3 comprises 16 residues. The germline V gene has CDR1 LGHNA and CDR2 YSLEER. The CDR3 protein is CASSRTTPGITGELFF. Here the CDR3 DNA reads TGCGCCAGCAGCCGGACTACCCCCGGTATCACCGGGGAGCTGTTTTTT.

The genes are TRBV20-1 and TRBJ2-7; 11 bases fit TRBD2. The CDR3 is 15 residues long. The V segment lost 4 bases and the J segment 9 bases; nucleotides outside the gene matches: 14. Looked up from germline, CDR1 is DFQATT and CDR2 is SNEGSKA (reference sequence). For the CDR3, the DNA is TGCAGTGCTACCCCCGGGACTAGCGGCCCTATGGCGCAGTACTTC. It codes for CSATPGTSGPMAQYF.

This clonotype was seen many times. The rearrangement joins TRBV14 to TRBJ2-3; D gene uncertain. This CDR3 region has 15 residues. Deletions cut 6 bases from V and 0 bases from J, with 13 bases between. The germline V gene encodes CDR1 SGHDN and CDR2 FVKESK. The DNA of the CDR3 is TGTGCCAGCAGTCGCTCAACGACTAGCACAGATACGCAGTATTTT. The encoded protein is CASSRSTTSTDTQYF. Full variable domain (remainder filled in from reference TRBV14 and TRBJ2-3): EAGVTQFPSHSVIEKGQTVTLRCDPISGHDNLYWYRRVMGKEIKFLLHFVKESKQDESGMPNNRFLAERTGGTYSTLKVQPAELEDSGVYFCASSRSTTSTDTQYFGPGTRLTVL.

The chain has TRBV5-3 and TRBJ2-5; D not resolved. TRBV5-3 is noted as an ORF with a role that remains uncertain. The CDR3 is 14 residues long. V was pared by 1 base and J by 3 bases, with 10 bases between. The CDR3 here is CARSLFVLEETQYF. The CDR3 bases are TGTGCCAGAAGCTTGTTCGTATTAGAAGAGACCCAGTACTTC.

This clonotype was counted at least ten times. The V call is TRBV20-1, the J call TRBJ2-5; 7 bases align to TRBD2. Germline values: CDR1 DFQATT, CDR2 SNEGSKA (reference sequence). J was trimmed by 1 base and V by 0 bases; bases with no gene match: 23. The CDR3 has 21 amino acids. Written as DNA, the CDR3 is TGCAGTGCTAGAGATGGCCCCAGCGGGAACTTCATCAGCGGGCTCCAAGAGACCCAGTACTTC. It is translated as CSARDGPSGNFISGLQETQYF.

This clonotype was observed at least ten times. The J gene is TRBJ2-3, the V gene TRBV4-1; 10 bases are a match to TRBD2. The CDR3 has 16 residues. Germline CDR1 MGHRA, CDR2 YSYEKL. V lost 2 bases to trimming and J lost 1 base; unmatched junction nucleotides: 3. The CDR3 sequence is CASSQSGTSGTDTQYF. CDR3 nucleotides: TGCGCCAGCAGCCAATCCGGGACTAGCGGCACAGATACGCAGTATTTT.

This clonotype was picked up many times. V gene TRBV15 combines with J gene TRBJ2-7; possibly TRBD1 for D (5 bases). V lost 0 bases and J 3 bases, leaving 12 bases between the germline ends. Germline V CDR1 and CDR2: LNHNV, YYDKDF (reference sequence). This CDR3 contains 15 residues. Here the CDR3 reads CATSRDIGAYYEQYF. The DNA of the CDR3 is TGTGCCACCAGCAGAGATATTGGGGCGTACTACGAGCAGTACTTC.

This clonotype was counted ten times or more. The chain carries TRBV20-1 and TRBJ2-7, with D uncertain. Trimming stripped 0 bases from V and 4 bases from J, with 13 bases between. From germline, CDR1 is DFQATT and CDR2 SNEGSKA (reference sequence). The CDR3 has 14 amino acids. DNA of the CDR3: TGCAGTGCTAGAGACCCGTATCGAGATTACGAGCAGTACTTC. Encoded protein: CSARDPYRDYEQYF.

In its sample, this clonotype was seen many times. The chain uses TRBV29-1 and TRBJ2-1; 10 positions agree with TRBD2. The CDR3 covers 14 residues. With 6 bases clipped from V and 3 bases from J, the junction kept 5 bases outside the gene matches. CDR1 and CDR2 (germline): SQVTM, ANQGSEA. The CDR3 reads CSVRSGRGYNEQFF. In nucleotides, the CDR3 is TGCAGCGTGCGAAGCGGGAGGGGCTACAATGAGCAGTTCTTC.

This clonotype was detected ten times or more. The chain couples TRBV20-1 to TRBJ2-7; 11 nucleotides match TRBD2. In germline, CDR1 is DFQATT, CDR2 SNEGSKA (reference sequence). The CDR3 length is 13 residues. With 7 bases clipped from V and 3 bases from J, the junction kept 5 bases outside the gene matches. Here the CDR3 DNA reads TGCAGTGGTCGGGGACTAGCGGACTACGAGCAGTACTTC. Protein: CSGRGLADYEQYF.

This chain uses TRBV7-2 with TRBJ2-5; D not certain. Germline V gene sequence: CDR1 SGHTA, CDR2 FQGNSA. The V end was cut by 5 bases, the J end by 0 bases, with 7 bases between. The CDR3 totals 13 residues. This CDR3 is CASSVGYQETQYF. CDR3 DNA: TGTGCCAGCAGCGTTGGCTACCAAGAGACCCAGTACTTC.

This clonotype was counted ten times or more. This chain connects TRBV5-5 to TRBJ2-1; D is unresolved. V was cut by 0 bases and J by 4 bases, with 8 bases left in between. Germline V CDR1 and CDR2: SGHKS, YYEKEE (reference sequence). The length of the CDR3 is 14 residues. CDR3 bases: TGTGCCAGCAGCTTGGCTTCCAAGTACAATGAGCAGTTCTTC. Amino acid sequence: CASSLASKYNEQFF.

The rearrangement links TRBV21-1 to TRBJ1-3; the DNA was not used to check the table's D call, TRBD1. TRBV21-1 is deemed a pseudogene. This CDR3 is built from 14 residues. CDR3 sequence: CASPGQGFGNTVYF. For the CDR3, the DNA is TGTGCCAGCCCGGGACAGGGATTTGGAAACACCGTATATTTT.

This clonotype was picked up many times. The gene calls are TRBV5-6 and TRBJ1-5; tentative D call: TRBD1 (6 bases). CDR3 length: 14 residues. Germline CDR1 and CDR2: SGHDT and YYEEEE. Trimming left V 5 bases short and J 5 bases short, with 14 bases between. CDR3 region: CASRKQGTDQPQHF. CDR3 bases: TGTGCCAGCAGGAAACAGGGAACGGATCAGCCCCAGCATTTT.